This is a list of T cell receptor beta chains from one sample in a study of blood T cells in healthy people across ages. In TCRdb, the 5' RACE reads were re-called with MiXCR into one record per CDR3 protein. The sample includes around 400,000 distinct CDR3 sequences, 50% to 60% of them seen just once. Input material: blood. These receptors were obtained from a man aged 55 to 70 in good health. The CDR3 runs from the conserved cysteine through the conserved F or W. The order of the fields is V gene, J gene, D gene, CDR3 length, clone size, CDR3 DNA, CDR3 protein. A D gene is named only where the DNA matches it firmly. Size is omitted from some rows. Given values are once, few, many or a class for expanded clones.

>TRBV6-5|TRBJ2-3|.|12|.
TGTGCCAGCAAAACCCGAGGAGATACGCAGTATTTT
CASKTRGDTQYF
>TRBV9|TRBJ2-7|TRBD2|16|many
TGTGCCAGCAGCGTAGCGGCGCTAGCGGAACCCTACGAGCAGTACTTC
CASSVAALAEPYEQYF
>TRBV20-1|TRBJ2-7|TRBD2|15|.
TGCAGTGCCACATCCCCGGGACTAGCGGGAGGCGAGCAGTACTTC
CSATSPGLAGGEQYF
>TRBV7-2|TRBJ1-1|.|14|many
TGTGCCAGCAGCTTACTCAGGGCGAACACTGAAGCTTTCTTT
CASSLLRANTEAFF
>TRBV4-3|TRBJ1-6|.|17|.
TGCGCCAGCAGCCAAGATGTGGGGCGGGCTGCGCATGCACCCCTCCACTTT
CASSQDVGRAAHAPLHF
>TRBV7-2|TRBJ2-3|.|13|few
TGTGCCAGCAGCTTAATTAGGAAAGATACGCAGTATTTT
CASSLIRKDTQYF
>TRBV10-3|TRBJ2-7|.|15|many
TGTGCCATCAGTCCCTCCGGGAGGGGGCAAGGCGAGCAGTACTTC
CAISPSGRGQGEQYF
>TRBV20-1|TRBJ2-1|.|13|.
TGCAGTCCCCAGGACCGCTGGTATATTGAGCAGTTCTTC
CSPQDRWYIEQFF
>TRBV4-3|TRBJ2-7|.|14|few
TGCGCCAGCAGCGTCAACACTGGCCCTTACGAGCAGTACTTC
CASSVNTGPYEQYF
>TRBV9|TRBJ2-5|.|13|.
TGTGCCAGCAGCGTAGGGGGCTCGGAGACCCAGTACTTC
CASSVGGSETQYF
>TRBV3-1|TRBJ2-7|TRBD1|17|.
TGTGCCAGCAGCCAGCAGAACCCGGCAGACAGGGGTACTGAGCAGTACTTC
CASSQQNPADRGTEQYF
>TRBV7-2|TRBJ2-3|TRBD2|16|.
TGTGCCAGCAGCTTAGTCGGCGGGAGGGCCCCAGATACGCAGTATTTT
CASSLVGGRAPDTQYF
>TRBV20-1|TRBJ1-1|.|14|.
TGCAGTGCTAGAGACGGAACGGTGAACACTGAAGCTTTCTTT
CSARDGTVNTEAFF
>TRBV5-1|TRBJ2-1|TRBD2|16|.
TGCGCCAGCAGCTCCTCCACTAGCGGTGCCTACAATGAGCAGTTCTTC
CASSSSTSGAYNEQFF
>TRBV7-9|TRBJ2-5|.|14|few
TGTGCCAGCAGCTTTGGGGGGCTCGGAGAGACCCAGTACTTC
CASSFGGLGETQYF
>TRBV7-6|TRBJ2-3|TRBD2|18|.
TGTGCCAGCAGCCCCCGCGTCGGGAGCGGGAGGGCCCCAGATACGCAGTATTTT
CASSPRVGSGRAPDTQYF
>TRBV7-2|TRBJ2-1|.|15|few
TGTGCCAGCAGTAAAAAGGGGGGCGGCAACAATGAGCAGTTCTTC
CASSKKGGGNNEQFF
>TRBV7-2|TRBJ2-7|TRBD1|14|.
TGTGCCAGCAGCCCCACAGGGGCAACCTACGAGCAGTACTTC
CASSPTGATYEQYF
>TRBV28|TRBJ2-3|.|16|once
TGTGCCAGCAGTTCCCCGACAGAAAAATTCACAGATACGCAGTATTTT
CASSSPTEKFTDTQYF
>TRBV27|TRBJ2-1|.|14|.
TGTGCCAGCAGTTTCGCGCCCTCCTACAGTGAGCAGTTCTTC
CASSFAPSYSEQFF
>TRBV6-5|TRBJ1-4|TRBD1|14|once
TGTGCCAGCAGTTCGGGGGACAGGCCTGAAAAACTGTTTTTT
CASSSGDRPEKLFF
>TRBV28|TRBJ2-7|TRBD1|15|many
TGTGCCAGCAGTTCGTTGACAGGGGCTTGGTACGAGCAGTACTTC
CASSSLTGAWYEQYF
>TRBV29-1|TRBJ2-1|.|14|.
TGCAGCGTTGGAGGGCGGGGATCCACCTACGAGCAGTTCTTC
CSVGGRGSTYEQFF
>TRBV6-2/TRBV6-3|TRBJ1-2|.|13|.
TGTGCCAGCAGTTCGGAGAGATATTATGGCTACACCTTC
CASSSERYYGYTF
>TRBV6-1|TRBJ2-1|TRBD1|16|.
TGTGCCAGCAGTGAACCGGGACAGGGCAGCTACAATGAGCAGTTCTTC
CASSEPGQGSYNEQFF
>TRBV20-1|TRBJ2-7|.|15|.
TGCAGTGCCCCCTCGAGGGGGGGCTCCTCCTACGAGCAGTACTTC
CSAPSRGGSSYEQYF
>TRBV5-6|TRBJ2-7|.|15|.
TGTGCCAGCAGCCTGTGGACAGCCTTGGTCGACGAGCAGTACTTC
CASSLWTALVDEQYF
>TRBV29-1|TRBJ2-1|.|15|.
TGCAGCGTTAAATTCCGGGACACCCATTACAATGAGCAGTTCTTC
CSVKFRDTHYNEQFF
>TRBV10-3|TRBJ2-5|.|12|.
TGTGCCACCGCGGACTGGCAAGAGACCCAGTACTTC
CATADWQETQYF
>TRBV20-1|TRBJ2-1|.|15|many
TGCAGTGCTAAAATCCGGGACTCCCACTACAATGAGCAGTTCTTC
CSAKIRDSHYNEQFF
>TRBV5-6|TRBJ1-6|TRBD1|17|many
TGTGCCAGCAGCGGATGGACCGTGACAGGGGAAAATTCACCCCTCCACTTT
CASSGWTVTGENSPLHF
>TRBV6-2/TRBV6-3|TRBJ2-3|.|16|once
TGTGCCAGCAGTTATTCTAGCCGTGGGAAAACAGATACGCAGTATTTT
CASSYSSRGKTDTQYF
>TRBV4-1|TRBJ2-7|.|14|few
TGCGCCAGCAGCCAAGAACCGGGCCCCTACGAGCAGTACTTC
CASSQEPGPYEQYF
>TRBV6-5|TRBJ2-5|.|13|few
TGTGCCAGCAGAGCTACAGGTCTGGGGACCCAGTACTTC
CASRATGLGTQYF
>TRBV5-1|TRBJ2-3|.|12|.
TGCGCCAGCAGCGAGGGAATAGATACGCAGTATTTT
CASSEGIDTQYF
>TRBV27|TRBJ2-7|TRBD2|14|many
TGTGCCAGCAGTTTGACTAGCGGGGGCGGCGAGCAGTACTTC
CASSLTSGGGEQYF
>TRBV15|TRBJ1-4|.|14|.
TGTGCCACCGGTCGGGGGGACACTAATGAAAAACTGTTTTTT
CATGRGDTNEKLFF
>TRBV5-4|TRBJ2-1|TRBD2|14|.
TGTGCCAGCAGCGTTAGCGGGGGGGTCAATGAGCAGTTCTTC
CASSVSGGVNEQFF
>TRBV20-1|TRBJ2-3|.|13|.
TGCAGTGCTAGTGCGGCTAGCACAGATACGCAGTATTTT
CSASAASTDTQYF
>TRBV20-1|TRBJ2-1|.|15|.
TGCAGTGCTGGCGTCCCGGGACCAGCGGTGGATGAGCAGTTCTTC
CSAGVPGPAVDEQFF
>TRBV5-1|TRBJ2-5|.|15|few
TGCGCCAGCAGCCGGACGGAGGGGGTTCAAGAGACCCAGTACTTC
CASSRTEGVQETQYF
>TRBV5-6|TRBJ1-4|.|15|.
TGTGCCAGCAGCTTCTTCGGGCAGCCCGGGGAAAAACTGTTTTTT
CASSFFGQPGEKLFF
>TRBV21-1|TRBJ2-7|.|14|.
TGTGCCAGCAGCAAAAGGGGGGCACGTTACGAGCAGTACTTC
CASSKRGARYEQYF
>TRBV29-1|TRBJ2-1|TRBD2|15|few
TGCAGCGTCCGACGAGCGGGAGCGCCTGACAATGAGCAGTTCTTC
CSVRRAGAPDNEQFF
>TRBV4-2|TRBJ1-1|.|15|.
TGTGCCAGCAGCCAGCGGAGGGACGCGGACACTGAAGCTTTCTTT
CASSQRRDADTEAFF
>TRBV4-3|TRBJ2-1|.|18|.
TGCGCCAGCAGCTTCATTGCGGGACTCGCTCCTGATAGCAATGAGCAGTTCTTC
CASSFIAGLAPDSNEQFF
>TRBV20-1|TRBJ2-3|.|13|.
TGCAGTGCTGAAGCCTTGGGCACAGATACGCAGTATTTT
CSAEALGTDTQYF
>TRBV7-2|TRBJ2-3|TRBD1|15|.
TGTGCCAGCAGCCTTACTAGCGACAGGGGGGATACGCAGTATTTT
CASSLTSDRGDTQYF
>TRBV4-3|TRBJ2-1|.|13|once
TGCGCCAGCAGCCAAGTGAACAACTGCGAGCAGTTCTTC
CASSQVNNCEQFF
>TRBV7-3|TRBJ2-1|.|13|few
TGTGCCAGCAGCCGCGACTTAAACAATCAGCAGTTCTTC
CASSRDLNNQQFF
>TRBV12-3/TRBV12-4|TRBJ2-3|.|12|.
TGTGCCAGCAGTGCCCCTGTATTTGCGCAGTATTTT
CASSAPVFAQYF